This TCR beta chain appears in the sequencing data of a study of blood T cell repertoires in COVID-19. CDR3 length: 16 amino acids. V dropped 0 bases and J dropped 0 bases, with 12 bases sitting between them. Germline values: CDR1 SGHKS, CDR2 YYEKEE (reference sequence). Data came from immunoSEQ multiplex PCR; TCRdb stores just in-frame clones and leaves some out. The repertoire includes about 220,000 clones, 65% to 90% of them detected once, and under 2.5% sits in the top ten. The clonotype originates from a woman aged 70 to 79 with COVID-19, enrolled during active disease. The rearrangement joins TRBV5-5 to TRBJ1-2; D is possibly TRBD1 (6 bases). Sequencing was done on a sample of peripheral blood. The CDR3 nucleotides are TGTGCCAGCAGCTTGGTTGGCGGACAGCCTAACTATGGCTACACCTTC. As protein: CASSLVGGQPNYGYTF.